This T cell receptor (beta chain) was sequenced for a study of shared clonotypes between healthy human individuals. Study results and limitations: A limitation of the genetic and exposure-history diversity represented arose from few donors.

As for this clone: The antigen is unknown.

Clones were read by immunoSEQ multiplex PCR, and TCRdb kept only the in-frame ones, dropping some. The sample shows 2 million to 2.5 million clones, just over 90% of them seen only once. The V end was cut by 2 bases, the J end by 2 bases, with 13 bases between. The CDR3 loop spans 16 amino acids. Germline V gives CDR1 SNHLY, CDR2 FYNNEI. Free of recent acute infections or vaccinations, the donors were healthy HIV-negative adults. CD4+ cells yielded CD45RA+ naive and CD45RA-negative memory subsets. Sequencing was performed on naive CD4+ T cells from PBMCs. Subset noted: CD45RA+ positively selected. The origin of this receptor is a young man in good health. Some clones in this sample may be carry-over from other donors' samples. The chain uses TRBV2 and TRBJ2-4; D is uncertain. The CDR3 here is CASSERLLGPKNIQYF. The CDR3 bases are TGTGCCAGCAGTGAACGTCTCTTAGGGCCCAAAAACATTCAGTACTTC.